Presented here are 21 T cell receptor beta chains from one specimen sequenced in a study of control samples from healthy donors and cancer patients. Generated by immunoSEQ multiplex PCR, the TCRdb table keeps only in-frame clones and is missing some. The data show under 200,000 clones, 88% seen once. The sample comprised blood. The origin of the receptors is a woman aged 25-40 years in good health.

V is TRBV10-2 and J is TRBJ2-5; 10 bases agree with TRBD2. There are 18 residues in the CDR3. Germline values: CDR1 WSHSY, CDR2 SAAADI. V lost 7 bases and J lost 4; bases outside the gene matches: 18. This CDR3 is CASMKWASGGKGGETQYF. The CDR3 DNA reads as TGCGCCAGCATGAAATGGGCTAGCGGGGGCAAGGGGGGAGAGACCCAGTACTTC.

The chain has TRBV6-1 and TRBJ1-4, with 9 bases lining up with TRBD1. Germline CDR1 and CDR2: MNHNS and SASEGT. This CDR3 has 17 amino acids. V shed 2 bases, J shed 2 bases, and the junction held 6 bases outside the gene matches. CDR3 protein: CASSERGQGVTNEKLFF. CDR3 DNA sequence: TGTGCCAGCAGTGAACGGGGACAGGGAGTTACTAATGAAAAACTGTTTTTT.

This clone has a handful of counts. CDR3 sequence (DNA): TGTGCCAGCAGCCAAGAGAGAGGGAGGGCACCCCTCCACTTT. Translated: CASSQERGRAPLHF. The V call is TRBV14, the J call TRBJ1-6; unclear D gene. The V end was cut by 0 bases, the J end by 11 bases, with 11 bases between. The length of the CDR3 is 14 residues. From germline, CDR1 is SGHDN and CDR2 FVKESK.

The V gene is TRBV4-1, the J gene TRBJ1-6; maybe TRBD1 (5 bases). Germline V gives CDR1 MGHRA, CDR2 YSYEKL. V was pared by 4 bases and J by 0 bases, with 10 bases between. The CDR3 has 16 amino acids. CDR3 in DNA: TGCGCCAGCAGCCCTTCGGGGGACTCCTATAATTCACCCCTCCACTTT. Translating it yields CASSPSGDSYNSPLHF.

This clone was observed once. The rearrangement uses TRBV19 and TRBJ1-3, with D hard to call. Trimming shortened V by 3 bases and J by 0 bases, and 6 bases separated the two germline ends. The CDR3 has 14 amino acids. Germline V gene data show CDR1 as LNHDA and CDR2 as SQIVND (reference sequence). The CDR3 protein is CASSIESSGNTIYF. The CDR3 region has the DNA TGTGCCAGTAGTATCGAGAGCTCTGGAAACACCATATATTTT.

The chain joins TRBV24-1 to TRBJ2-3; TRBD1 aligns across 8 bases. Germline assignment: CDR1 KGHDR and CDR2 SFDVKD. The V segment lost 0 bases and the J segment 5 bases; nucleotides outside the gene matches: 6. This CDR3 comprises 16 residues. Here the CDR3 DNA reads TGTGCCACCAGTGATTTGGGGCAGGGGGCGGTAGATACGCAGTATTTT. Protein sequence: CATSDLGQGAVDTQYF.

CDR3 sequence reads: CASTDRGNTEAFF. The CDR3 DNA sequence: TGTGCCAGCACCGACAGGGGGAACACTGAAGCTTTCTTT. The chain is built from TRBV6-5 and TRBJ1-1, with 8 bases aligning to TRBD1. The CDR3 has 13 residues. Germline lookup yields CDR1 MNHEY and CDR2 SVGAGI. The junction had 2 bases not matched to a gene; V was cut back by 7 bases and J by 1 base.

CDR3 nucleotides: TGTGCCAGCAGTTTCCGGGGAAGGGAAGATACGCAGTATTTT. Its translation: CASSFRGREDTQYF. This sequence joins TRBV27 and TRBJ2-3, with a tentative D call TRBD2 (5 bases). CDR1 and CDR2 from the germline V gene are MNHEY and SMNVEV (reference sequence). V was cut by 3 bases and J by 5 bases, with 12 bases left in between. The CDR3 spans 14 residues.

The rearrangement uses TRBV19 and TRBJ1-6; perhaps TRBD1 as D (5 bases). The CDR3 spans 18 residues. Between the trimmed V and J ends, which lost 3 bases and 0 bases, there was a span of 15 bases. Germline CDR1 is LNHDA and CDR2 is SQIVND (reference sequence). The chain's CDR3 is CASSIRDSRSSYNSPLHF. In DNA, the CDR3 is TGTGCCAGTAGTATCCGGGACTCCAGGAGCTCCTATAATTCACCCCTCCACTTT. Combining the CDR3 with reference TRBV19 and TRBJ1-6 gives the whole variable domain DGGITQSPKYLFRKEGQNVTLSCEQNLNHDAMYWYRQDPGQGLRLIYYSQIVNDFQKGDIAEGYSVSREKKESFPLTVTSAQKNPTAFYLCASSIRDSRSSYNSPLHFGNGTRLTVT.

The gene calls are TRBV7-8 and TRBJ2-3; 8 bases line up with TRBD1. The CDR3 is 15 residues long. Germline lookup yields CDR1 SGHVS and CDR2 FQNEAQ. V lost 4 bases and J lost 4; bases outside the gene matches: 7. The CDR3 here is CASSSYGQGADTQYF. The DNA for the CDR3 is TGTGCCAGCAGCTCCTACGGACAGGGAGCAGATACGCAGTATTTT.

Concerning this clone: The sample holds other DNA sequences that translate to the same CDR3. The rearrangement joins TRBV5-1 to TRBJ1-2, with a weak D call TRBD1 (5 bases). V gave up 0 bases and J gave up 6 bases, with 9 bases separating them. The V gene's germline CDR1 is SGHRS and CDR2 YFSETQ. The CDR3 spans 13 residues. The CDR3: CASSLGQRDGYTF. The CDR3, as DNA: TGCGCCAGCAGCTTGGGACAGCGCGATGGCTACACCTTC. Full variable domain (remainder filled in from reference TRBV5-1 and TRBJ1-2): KAGVTQTPRYLIKTRGQQVTLSCSPISGHRSVSWYQQTPGQGLQFLFEYFSETQRNKGNFPGRFSGRQFSNSRSEMNVSTLELGDSALYLCASSLGQRDGYTFGSGTRLTVV.

The genes are TRBV6-5 and TRBJ2-7, with 8 positions matching TRBD2. The germline gives CDR1 MNHEY, CDR2 SVGAGI. V shed 2 bases, J shed 4 bases, and the junction held 7 bases outside the gene matches. The CDR3 extends over 15 amino acids. CDR3 residues: CASSYKAGEGYEQYF. CDR3 sequence (DNA): TGTGCCAGCAGTTACAAAGCGGGAGAGGGGTACGAGCAGTACTTC.

The chain links TRBV18 to TRBJ1-2; TRBD1 might be the D (5 bases). The CDR3 is 15 residues long. The germline V and J ends were trimmed by 2 bases and 7 bases, with 17 bases remaining between them. The germline CDR1 and CDR2 sequences are KGHSH and LQKENI. The chain's CDR3 is CASSPEVGGVGGYTF. The CDR3 DNA reads TGTGCCAGCTCACCAGAGGTTGGGGGTGTTGGTGGCTACACCTTC. The whole variable domain, remainder taken from reference TRBV18 and TRBJ1-2, is NAGVMQNPRHLVRRRGQEARLRCSPMKGHSHVYWYRQLPEEGLKFMVYLQKENIIDESGMPKERFSAEFPKEGPSILRIQQVVRGDSAAYFCASSPEVGGVGGYTFGSGTRLTVV.

The chain carries TRBV5-4 and TRBJ2-1, with 14 bases identical to TRBD2. V gave up 1 base and J gave up 2 bases; unmatched junction bases: 8. CDR1 is SGHNT and CDR2 is YYREEE in the germline V gene (reference sequence). The CDR3 contains 19 residues. The CDR3 reads CASSLPGTSGRVAYNEQFF. CDR3 in DNA: TGTGCCAGCAGCTTGCCCGGGACTAGCGGGAGAGTGGCCTACAATGAGCAGTTCTTC.

V usage is TRBV7-2 and J usage is TRBJ2-4; D might be TRBD1 (6 bases). The CDR3 runs 14 residues. The V gene's germline CDR1 is SGHTA and CDR2 FQGNSA. The V and J ends lost 2 bases and 9 bases respectively, with 14 bases between them. The CDR3, as DNA: TGTGCCAGCAGCTTACACTCCAGGGGTAGCATTCAGTACTTC. Translation gives CASSLHSRGSIQYF.

V usage is TRBV18 and J usage is TRBJ1-6; possible D gene TRBD1, 6 bases. The CDR3 has 15 amino acids. Germline assignment: CDR1 KGHSH and CDR2 LQKENI. V shed 3 bases and J shed 7 bases, with 13 bases lying between them. CDR3 coding DNA: TGTGCCAGCTCACCCCAGGGGAACTCGAATTCACCCCTCCACTTT. Translating gives CASSPQGNSNSPLHF.

V and J are TRBV7-9 and TRBJ1-5; TRBD1 might be the D (5 bases). Germline CDR1 SEHNR, CDR2 FQNEAQ (reference sequence). This CDR3 contains 18 residues. Trimming stripped 1 base from V and 0 bases from J, with 16 bases between. Here the CDR3 reads CASSLDRPGEVSNQPQHF. The DNA for the CDR3 is TGTGCCAGCAGCTTAGATCGCCCGGGGGAAGTTAGCAATCAGCCCCAGCATTTT. The variable domain in full, with the rest retrieved from reference TRBV7-9 and TRBJ1-5, is DTGVSQNPRHKITKRGQNVTFRCDPISEHNRLYWYRQTLGQGPEFLTYFQNEAQLEKSRLLSDRFSAERPKGSFSTLEIQRTEQGDSAMYLCASSLDRPGEVSNQPQHFGDGTRLSIL.

V gene TRBV27 combines with J gene TRBJ2-6; 8 positions agree with TRBD1. This CDR3 spans 15 amino acids. CDR1 and CDR2 (germline): MNHEY, SMNVEV (reference sequence). V trimming: 6 bases; J trimming: 2 bases; junction bases outside the gene matches: 3. CDR3 amino acids: CASRSGGAGANVLTF. CDR3 sequence (DNA): TGTGCCAGCAGGTCAGGGGGCGCTGGGGCCAACGTCCTGACTTTC.

The rearrangement joins TRBV27 to TRBJ1-1; maybe TRBD1 (5 bases). Looked up from germline, CDR1 is MNHEY and CDR2 is SMNVEV (reference sequence). This CDR3 spans 12 amino acids. Trimming cost V 3 bases and J 7 bases, with 9 bases left between them. CDR3 loop: CASSFVGGEAFF. The CDR3 bases are TGTGCCAGCAGTTTTGTCGGGGGTGAAGCTTTCTTT.

This chain joins TRBV9 and TRBJ2-2, with 7 nucleotides matching TRBD2. Unmatched junction bases numbered 9, after V lost 3 bases and J lost 4 bases. Germline CDR1 is SGDLS and CDR2 is YYNGEE. The CDR3 runs to 16 residues. Here the CDR3 DNA reads TGTGCCAGCAGCGCGAGCTGGGGGGGGTCCACCGGGGAGCTGTTTTTT. Its protein product is CASSASWGGSTGELFF.

CDR3 loop: CASVFGSTDTQYF. The CDR3 DNA follows: TGTGCCAGCGTTTTTGGAAGTACCGATACGCAGTATTTT. J is TRBJ2-3 and V is TRBV6-5; D not resolved. This CDR3 has 13 amino acids. The V and J ends lost 8 bases and 6 bases respectively, with 15 bases between them. Germline assignment: CDR1 MNHEY and CDR2 SVGAGI.